This paragraph covers one T cell receptor (beta chain) sequence. No antigen is known for it. Unmatched junction bases numbered 5, after V lost 4 bases and J lost 6 bases. The CDR3 is 14 amino acids. Germline V gene sequence: CDR1 MNHEY, CDR2 SMNVEV (reference sequence). The data were obtained in a study of cytomegalovirus exposure and HLA in healthy donors. Overall study results and limits: Later on, analysis showed that most CMV-associated TCR beta chains appeared to be HLA-restricted.

Primers: 60 Vbeta forward and 13 Jbeta reverse. Data came from immunoSEQ multiplex PCR; TCRdb stores just in-frame clones and leaves some out. The sample lists approximately 140,000 clones; around 80% were seen once. The rearrangement links TRBV27 to TRBJ1-2, with 10 bases matching TRBD1. The receptor was derived from a middle-aged woman in good health and CMV-seronegative. Material for sequencing was PBMCs. The CDR3 DNA sequence: TGTGCCAGCAGTTGGACGACAGGGGGCCATGGCTACACCTTC. Protein: CASSWTTGGHGYTF.